The clone carrying this TCR beta chain was picked up many times. Antigen specificity is unknown. The V and J ends lost 3 bases and 0 bases respectively, with 6 bases between them. Germline CDR1 reads DFQATT; CDR2 reads SNEGSKA (reference sequence). The CDR3 consists of 12 residues. Researchers built TCR beta libraries using quantitative 5'-RACE with molecular barcodes. TCRdb reprocessed the 5' RACE reads with MiXCR, giving one entry per CDR3 protein. The data contain approximately 300,000 distinct CDR3 sequences, approximately 8.2% of them singletons. The data were taken from a study of CD8 T cells in ankylosing spondylitis. Study observations and caveats: From matched ankylosing spondylitis synovial fluid, disease-linked clones were reportedly recovered at significantly enriched levels. Relatively rare in peripheral blood, disease-linked clones were also CD8+. For ankylosing spondylitis blood, a TCR beta motif of eight or nine highly homologous variants appeared characteristic. Earlier studies detected some motif variants in reactive arthritis synovial fluid and blood.

The sequence was obtained from a male donor with ankylosing spondylitis. The V call is TRBV20-1, the J call TRBJ2-7; D uncertain. Sequencing input: blood, either unsorted or a sorted T cell fraction (not recorded which). The CDR3 region has the DNA TGCAGTGCTAGGGGCGGCTCCTACGAGCAGTACTTC. Amino acids: CSARGGSYEQYF.